This T cell receptor (beta chain) was found in a study of CD8+ T cells in alopecia areata. RNA, once extracted, was reverse transcribed into cDNA for use as the sequencing template. The protocol was immunoSEQ multiplex PCR, while the TCRdb copy is restricted to in-frame clones and leaves out a portion. In the table there are 150,000 to 200,000 clones, 59% of which are singletons. Sorting from PBMCs produced CD4+ and CD8+ T cells. V shed 4 bases and J shed 9 bases, with 13 bases lying between them. The CDR3 loop spans 13 amino acids. Germline values: CDR1 MGHRA, CDR2 YSYEKL. The sequencing used CD4+ T cells sorted from blood, collected at week 0. The J gene is TRBJ2-1, the V gene TRBV4-1; D gene ambiguous. This clonotype was obtained from a human donor with alopecia areata. DNA of the CDR3: TGCGCCAGCAGCCGTGTCCCGGCTGGTGAGCAGTTCTTC. This encodes CASSRVPAGEQFF.